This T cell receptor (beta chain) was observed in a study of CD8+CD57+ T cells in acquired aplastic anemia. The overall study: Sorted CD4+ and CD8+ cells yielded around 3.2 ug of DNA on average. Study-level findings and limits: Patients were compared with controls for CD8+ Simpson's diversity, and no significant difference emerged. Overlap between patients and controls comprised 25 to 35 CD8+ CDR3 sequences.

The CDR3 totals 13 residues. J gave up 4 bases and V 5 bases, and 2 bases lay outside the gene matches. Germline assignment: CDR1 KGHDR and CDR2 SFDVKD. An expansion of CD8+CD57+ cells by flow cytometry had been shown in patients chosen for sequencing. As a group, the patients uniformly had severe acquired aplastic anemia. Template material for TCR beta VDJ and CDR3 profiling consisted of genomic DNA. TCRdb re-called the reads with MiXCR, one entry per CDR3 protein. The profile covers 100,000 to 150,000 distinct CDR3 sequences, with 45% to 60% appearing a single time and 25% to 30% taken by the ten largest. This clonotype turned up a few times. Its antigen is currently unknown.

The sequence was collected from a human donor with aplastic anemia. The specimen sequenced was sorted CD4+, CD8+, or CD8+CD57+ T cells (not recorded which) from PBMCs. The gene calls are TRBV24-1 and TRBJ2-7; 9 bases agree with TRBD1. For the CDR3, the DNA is TGTGCCACCAGTGTAGGGACAGGGTACGAGCAGTACTTC. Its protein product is CATSVGTGYEQYF.